These 3 T cell receptor beta chains were sequenced from one sample in a study of post-analysis software for immune sequencing data. Findings and caveats of the study: Patients carried roughly five TRBV segments more frequently than controls did, and TRBV5-6, TRBV5-1 and TRBV20-1 were among them.

These receptors have no identified antigens. Each TCR beta cDNA library carried unique molecular identifiers. Via MiXCR, TCRdb re-called the PCR reads, giving one row per CDR3 protein. The sample consists of about 820,000 distinct CDR3 sequences, approximately 53% of them appearing once. Sequencing was carried out using blood. Every receptor here comes from a girl aged 5-17 years with multiple sclerosis.

This chain links TRBV12-3 or TRBV12-4 with TRBJ2-3, with TRBD2 matching 8 bases. With 3 bases clipped from V and 5 bases from J, the junction kept 7 bases outside the gene matches. The CDR3 loop spans 15 amino acids. For the CDR3, the DNA is TGTGCCAGCAGTTTCGGAGCGGGAGCCGTAGATACGCAGTATTTT. Translated: CASSFGAGAVDTQYF.

This clonotype was detected only a few times. DNA for the CDR3: TGCGCCAGCAGCTTGGCAGAGATGACTGGGGCCAACGTCCTGACTTTC. It codes for CASSLAEMTGANVLTF. The rearrangement uses TRBV5-1 and TRBJ2-6, with D unresolved. In germline, CDR1 is SGHRS, CDR2 YFSETQ. The germline V and J ends were trimmed by 0 bases and 2 bases, with 9 bases remaining between them. The CDR3 consists of 16 residues.

In this sample, this clonotype turned up a few times. The chain carries TRBV6-6 and TRBJ2-1; no definite D call. The V gene's germline CDR1 is MNHNY and CDR2 SVGAGI (reference sequence). The CDR3 spans 14 residues. Trimming removed 2 bases from V and 8 bases from J, with 13 bases in between. The CDR3 DNA sequence: TGTGCCAGCAGTTACAGGGTGTCTCAACATGAGCAGTTCTTC. It is translated as CASSYRVSQHEQFF.